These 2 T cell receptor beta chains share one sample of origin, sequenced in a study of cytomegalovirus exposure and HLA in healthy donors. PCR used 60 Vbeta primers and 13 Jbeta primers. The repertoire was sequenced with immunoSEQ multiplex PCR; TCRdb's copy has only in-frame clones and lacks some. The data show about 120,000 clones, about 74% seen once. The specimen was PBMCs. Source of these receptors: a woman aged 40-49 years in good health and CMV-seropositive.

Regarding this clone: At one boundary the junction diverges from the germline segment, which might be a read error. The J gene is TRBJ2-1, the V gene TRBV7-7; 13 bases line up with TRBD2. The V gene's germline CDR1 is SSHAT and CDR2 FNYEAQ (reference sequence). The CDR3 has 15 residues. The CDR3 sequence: CASSLWTSGSDEQFF. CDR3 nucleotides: TGTGCTAGCAGCTTATGGACTAGCGGGAGTGATGAGCAGTTCTTC.

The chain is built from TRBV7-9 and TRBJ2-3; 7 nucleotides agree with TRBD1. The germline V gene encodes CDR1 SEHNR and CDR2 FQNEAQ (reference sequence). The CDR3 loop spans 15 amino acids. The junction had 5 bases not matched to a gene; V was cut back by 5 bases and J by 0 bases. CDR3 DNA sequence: TGTGCCAGCAGCCGGGACAGTCCTAGCACAGATACGCAGTATTTT. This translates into CASSRDSPSTDTQYF.